The present T cell receptor beta chain was sequenced within a study of T cell clonotyping in hematopoietic cell transplantation. Study results and caveats: Higher Inverse Simpson Index values in graft donor and pretransplant recipient predicted broader posttransplant TCR diversity. No sorting was done, leaving CD4 and CD8 contributions mixed. After transplant, recipient diversity fell while pathologically expanded clonotypes grew through day 180.

Blood collection times were about day -28 and days 30, 100, 180 posttransplant. On this clone: The antigen is unknown.

TCRdb's copy holds only in-frame clones and misses some; the assay was immunoSEQ multiplex PCR. The table lists roughly 10,000 clones, about 97% of them singletons. The V gene lost 4 bases and the J gene lost 0 bases, with 10 bases spanning the gap. The CDR3 has 16 amino acids. The germline V gene has CDR1 LGHNA and CDR2 YNFKEQ. This sequence originates from a male patient aged 55-69 years who had an allogeneic stem cell transplant from a related donor, so the T cells may come from the graft donor. Some clones in this sample may be carry-over from other donors' samples. This specimen was peripheral blood mononuclear cells, taken 100 days after allogeneic stem cell transplant. The rearrangement uses TRBV4-2 and TRBJ2-6; no clear D gene. CDR3 amino acids: CASSPQSDSGANVLTF. In nucleotides, the CDR3 is TGTGCCAGCAGCCCCCAGTCAGACTCTGGGGCCAACGTCCTGACTTTC.